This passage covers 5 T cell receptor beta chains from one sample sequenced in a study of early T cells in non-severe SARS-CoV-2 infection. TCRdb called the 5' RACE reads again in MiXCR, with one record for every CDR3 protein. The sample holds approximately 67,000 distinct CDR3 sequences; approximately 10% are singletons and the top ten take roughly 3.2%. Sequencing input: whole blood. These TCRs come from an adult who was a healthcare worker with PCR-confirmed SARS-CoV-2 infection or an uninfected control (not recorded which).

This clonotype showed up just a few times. This CDR3 is CASSRTSGSTGELFF. In DNA form, the CDR3 reads TGTGCCAGCAGTAGGACTAGCGGGAGTACCGGGGAGCTGTTTTTT. This sequence joins TRBV6-2 or TRBV6-3 and TRBJ2-2, with 13 positions matching TRBD2. The junction had 2 bases not matched to a gene; V was cut back by 5 bases and J by 5 bases. CDR1 and CDR2 (germline): MNHEY, SVGEGT. The CDR3 spans 15 residues.

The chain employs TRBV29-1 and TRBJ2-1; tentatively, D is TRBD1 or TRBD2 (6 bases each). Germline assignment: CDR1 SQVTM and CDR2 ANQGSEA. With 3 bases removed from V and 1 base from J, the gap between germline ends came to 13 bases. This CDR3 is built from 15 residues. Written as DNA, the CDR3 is TGCAGCGTTGAGGGGGGCCTTGAGTCCTACAATGAGCAGTTCTTC. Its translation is CSVEGGLESYNEQFF.

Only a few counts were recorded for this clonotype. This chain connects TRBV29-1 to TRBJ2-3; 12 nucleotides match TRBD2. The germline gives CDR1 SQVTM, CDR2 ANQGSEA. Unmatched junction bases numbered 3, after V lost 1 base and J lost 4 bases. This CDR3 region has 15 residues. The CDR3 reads CSVEGTSGTADTQYF. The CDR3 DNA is TGCAGCGTTGAAGGGACTAGCGGGACTGCAGATACGCAGTATTTT.

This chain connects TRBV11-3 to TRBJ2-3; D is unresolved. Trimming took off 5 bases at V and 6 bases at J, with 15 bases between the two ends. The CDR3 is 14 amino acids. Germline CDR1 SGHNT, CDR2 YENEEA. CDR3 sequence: CASSLRNTDDTQYF. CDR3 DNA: TGTGCCAGCAGCCTAAGAAACACGGACGATACGCAGTATTTT.

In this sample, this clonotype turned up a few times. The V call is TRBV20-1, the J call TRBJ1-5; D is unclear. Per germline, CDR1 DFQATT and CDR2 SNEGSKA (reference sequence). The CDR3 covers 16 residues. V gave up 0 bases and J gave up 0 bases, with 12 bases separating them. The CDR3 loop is CSARDWSGYSNQPQHF. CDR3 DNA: TGCAGTGCTAGAGATTGGTCCGGTTATAGCAATCAGCCCCAGCATTTT.